This TCR beta chain stems from a study of PD-1 blockade in classical Hodgkin lymphoma. Clones were read by immunoSEQ multiplex PCR, and TCRdb kept only the in-frame ones, dropping some. The data show 70,000 or so clones, with 90% to 95% seen just once and 6.5% to 8% held by the top ten. The CDR3 has 12 residues. Germline lookup yields CDR1 GTSNPN and CDR2 SVGIG (reference sequence). The trim removed 6 bases at V and 12 bases at J, leaving 8 bases unmatched. All trial patients relapsed after autologous stem cell transplantation. The sequencing used peripheral blood mononuclear cells (PBMCs), collected at baseline. The clonotype originates from a human donor with classical Hodgkin lymphoma. This chain uses TRBV30 with TRBJ2-5, with 12 bases fitting TRBD2. The CDR3 region is CACEASGGVKYF. For the CDR3, the DNA is TGTGCCTGCGAGGCTAGCGGGGGGGTGAAGTACTTC. Drawing the rest from reference TRBV30 and TRBJ2-5, the complete variable domain is SQTIHQWPATLVQPVGSPLSLECTVEGTSNPNLYWYRQAAGRGLQLLFYSVGIGQISSEVPQNLSASRPQDRQFILSSKKLLLSDSGFYLCACEASGGVKYFGPGTRLLVL.